This record looks at one T cell receptor (beta chain) sequence and its context. The germline gives CDR1 MDHEN, CDR2 SYDVKM. This CDR3 has 13 amino acids. V lost 9 bases and J lost 2, with 14 bases in between. The data stem from a study of blood T cell repertoires in COVID-19. On the study more broadly: COVID-19 samples from acute and convalescent phases originated in the United States, Italy and Spain. PBMCs, B-cell-depleted T cells, or T cells were the source of the cDNA or gDNA that made up the material.

Sequencing was performed with immunoSEQ multiplex PCR; in TCRdb, only in-frame clones are kept and a portion is missing. Among about 140,000 clones, 80% to 90% were seen once, and the ten largest hold less than 2%. The sample consisted of peripheral blood. This sequence was found in a woman in her forties or fifties with acute or convalescent COVID-19. The rearrangement joins TRBV28 to TRBJ2-7; D gene ambiguous. The CDR3 coding sequence is TGTGCCAGTTCGAAGACACACGCCTACGAGCAGTACTTC. It yields the protein CASSKTHAYEQYF. The complete variable domain, with remaining parts taken from reference TRBV28 and TRBJ2-7, reads DVKVTQSSRYLVKRTGEKVFLECVQDMDHENMFWYRQDPGLGLRLIYFSYDVKMKEKGDIPEGYSVSREKKERFSLILESASTNQTSMYLCASSKTHAYEQYFGPGTRLTVT.